The 30 T cell receptor beta chains presented below share a single source sample, sequenced in a study of blood T cell repertoires in COVID-19. Method: immunoSEQ multiplex PCR; TCRdb's copy keeps in-frame clones and lacks some. Here the sample spans some 230,000 clones, around 83% being singletons. The sample consisted of peripheral blood. The source of these receptors is a woman over 75 with COVID-19, enrolled during active disease.

The sample holds one count of this clone. The J gene is TRBJ2-7, the V gene TRBV6-2 or TRBV6-3; 7 bases fit TRBD2. In germline, CDR1 is MNHEY, CDR2 SVGEGT. The CDR3 sequence is 13 residues long. Unmatched junction bases numbered 4, after V lost 5 bases and J lost 3 bases. CDR3 in amino acids: CASSTPGGYEQYF. The CDR3 DNA is TGTGCCAGCAGTACCCCGGGGGGCTACGAGCAGTACTTC.

The chain carries TRBV9 and TRBJ1-4; 7 nucleotides line up with TRBD1. CDR3 length equals 14 residues. With V trimmed by 3 bases and J by 6 bases, 5 bases remained unmatched. CDR1 and CDR2 from the germline V gene are SGDLS and YYNGEE. CDR3 sequence: CASSADREDEKLFF. CDR3 sequence (DNA): TGTGCCAGCAGCGCCGACAGGGAGGATGAAAAACTGTTTTTT.

This rearrangement joins TRBV28 to TRBJ2-7; weak D call: TRBD2 (5 bases). The V and J ends lost 7 bases and 2 bases respectively, with 12 bases between them. The CDR3 totals 13 residues. Germline V gene sequence: CDR1 MDHEN, CDR2 SYDVKM. DNA for the CDR3: TGTGCCAGCAAACTAGGTGGGCCCTACGAGCAGTACTTC. Its protein is CASKLGGPYEQYF.

Here the CDR3 DNA reads TGTGCCAGCAGTTACGGACAGGCCCAAACCGGGGAGCTGTTTTTT. Protein: CASSYGQAQTGELFF. V usage is TRBV6-5 and J usage is TRBJ2-2; TRBD1 matches 7 bases. The V segment lost 2 bases and the J segment 5 bases; nucleotides outside the gene matches: 5. Germline V gives CDR1 MNHEY, CDR2 SVGAGI. The CDR3 extends over 15 amino acids.

The chain is built from TRBV6-5 and TRBJ2-5; 8 bases line up with TRBD1. The CDR3 loop spans 15 amino acids. Per the germline V gene, CDR1 is MNHEY and CDR2 is SVGAGI. J gave up 4 bases and V 6 bases, and 10 bases lay outside the gene matches. The CDR3 sequence: CASRVQQGVLETQYF. As DNA, the CDR3 is TGTGCCAGCAGAGTTCAACAGGGGGTACTAGAGACCCAGTACTTC.

The J gene is TRBJ1-1, the V gene TRBV30; the D gene is possibly TRBD1 (5 bases). The CDR3 length is 12 residues. The germline V and J ends were trimmed by 5 bases and 4 bases, with 11 bases remaining between them. Per the germline V gene, CDR1 is GTSNPN and CDR2 is SVGIG (reference sequence). The CDR3 spells CAWGREGTEAFF. The CDR3 DNA is TGTGCCTGGGGCAGGGAGGGCACTGAAGCTTTCTTT.

The V and J genes are TRBV5-1 and TRBJ2-3; 7 bases map to TRBD1. Unmatched junction bases numbered 9, after V lost 9 bases and J lost 2 bases. CDR1 and CDR2 from the germline V gene are SGHRS and YFSETQ. This CDR3 has 14 residues. The CDR3 DNA sequence: TGCGCCACTGGGCCGGGACAGAACACAGATACGCAGTATTTT. Protein product: CATGPGQNTDTQYF.

The J gene is TRBJ1-2, the V gene TRBV3-1 (or the pseudogene TRBV3-2), with a tentative D call TRBD1 (5 bases). The CDR3 length is 14 residues. Germline values: CDR1 LGHDT, CDR2 YNNKEL (reference sequence). V lost 3 bases, J lost 5 bases, and 13 bases lay in between. In DNA form, the CDR3 reads TGTGCCAGCAGCCATAAGGGGAGGGGTTATGGCTACACCTTC. Its translation is CASSHKGRGYGYTF.

This clone appeared a single time. The same CDR3 can be traced to other DNA sequences in this sample. The chain employs TRBV5-4 and TRBJ1-2, with D possibly TRBD1 on 5 matching bases. CDR1 is SGHNT and CDR2 is YYREEE in the germline V gene (reference sequence). Trimming removed 0 bases from V and 2 bases from J, with 8 bases in between. The CDR3 is 14 amino acids. The CDR3 spells CASSLVGGNYGYTF. The DNA of the CDR3 is TGTGCCAGCAGCTTGGTGGGGGGGAACTATGGCTACACCTTC.

The chain carries TRBV6-5 and TRBJ2-7; D call uncertain. Trimming removed 2 bases at V and 6 bases at J, with 8 bases between. There are 12 residues in the CDR3. CDR1 and CDR2 (germline): MNHEY, SVGAGI. The CDR3 spells CASSYLGGEQYF. Written as DNA, the CDR3 is TGTGCCAGCAGTTACCTAGGCGGCGAGCAGTACTTC.

The chain recombines TRBV29-1 with TRBJ1-1; D is possibly TRBD1 (6 bases). Germline loops: CDR1 SQVTM, CDR2 ANQGSEA. The CDR3 has 14 residues. The V and J ends lost 8 bases and 1 base respectively, with 17 bases between them. The CDR3 nucleotides read TGCAGCACGGTGAGGGGGAGTGGGAACACTGAAGCTTTCTTT. Its protein is CSTVRGSGNTEAFF.

The chain couples TRBV3-1 (or the pseudogene TRBV3-2) to TRBJ1-3, with TRBD1 matching over 7 bases. CDR1 is LGHDT, CDR2 YNNKEL, per germline (reference sequence). The CDR3 runs 15 residues. The trim removed 4 bases at V and 2 bases at J, leaving 5 bases unmatched. The CDR3 DNA reads TGTGCCAGCAGCCCCTGGCAGGGGGCTGGAAACACCATATATTTT. It specifies CASSPWQGAGNTIYF.

The chain links TRBV18 to TRBJ1-2; possible D gene TRBD1, 5 bases. V shed 6 bases and J shed 7 bases, with 18 bases lying between them. The CDR3 contains 14 residues. From germline, CDR1 is KGHSH and CDR2 LQKENI. CDR3 sequence reads: CASSLSGESGGYTF. In DNA, the CDR3 is TGTGCCAGCTCCTTATCGGGGGAATCAGGTGGCTACACCTTC. The entire variable domain, with the rest obtained from reference TRBV18 and TRBJ1-2, is as follows: NAGVMQNPRHLVRRRGQEARLRCSPMKGHSHVYWYRQLPEEGLKFMVYLQKENIIDESGMPKERFSAEFPKEGPSILRIQQVVRGDSAAYFCASSLSGESGGYTFGSGTRLTVV.

The chain has TRBV10-3 and TRBJ1-6; no definite D call. The CDR3 covers 15 residues. The V gene lost 2 bases and the J gene lost 5 bases, with 10 bases spanning the gap. The germline V gene has CDR1 ENHRY and CDR2 SYGVKD. The CDR3, as DNA: TGTGCCATCAGTGAGACGCCGGGGAATAATTCACCCCTCCACTTT. Translating gives CAISETPGNNSPLHF.

This chain uses TRBV5-4 with TRBJ2-1; D possibly corresponds to TRBD1 (5 bases). The CDR3 is made up of 15 amino acids. The V end lost 0 bases, the J end lost 13 bases, and 20 bases lay between the germline ends. CDR1 SGHNT and CDR2 YYREEE come from the germline V gene (reference sequence). CDR3 DNA sequence: TGTGCCAGCAGCTTGGCGGAAGGTACAGGACGTGGCCAGTTCTTC. This codes for CASSLAEGTGRGQFF.

This clone was seen at least ten times. The chain couples TRBV5-4 to TRBJ2-5; 10 bases map to TRBD2. The CDR3 has 15 amino acids. The trim removed 3 bases at V and 2 bases at J, leaving 4 bases unmatched. The germline V gene has CDR1 SGHNT and CDR2 YYREEE (reference sequence). CDR3 bases: TGTGCCAGCAGCTCCCCAGCGGGGGGGCAAGAGACCCAGTACTTC. Translation gives CASSSPAGGQETQYF.

CDR3 residues: CASSQIHRGQETQYF. CDR3 coding DNA: TGTGCCAGCAGCCAAATCCACAGGGGCCAAGAGACCCAGTACTTC. The chain joins TRBV5-4 to TRBJ2-5; TRBD1 aligns across 7 bases. The length of the CDR3 is 15 residues. Germline V gene lookup returns CDR1 SGHNT and CDR2 YYREEE (reference sequence). The V segment lost 4 bases and the J segment 1 base; nucleotides outside the gene matches: 7.

The chain is built from TRBV27 and TRBJ1-1, with D unclear. Germline V CDR1 and CDR2: MNHEY, SMNVEV (reference sequence). Trimming shortened V by 2 bases and J by 1 base, and 5 bases separated the two germline ends. The CDR3 runs to 13 residues. The CDR3 nucleotides are TGTGCCAGCAGTTTACAATCGAACACTGAAGCTTTCTTT. It encodes CASSLQSNTEAFF.

V gene TRBV21-1 combines with J gene TRBJ2-1; the D call TRBD2 from the table was never checked on the DNA. TRBV21-1 corresponds to a pseudogene. The CDR3 loop spans 15 amino acids. The DNA for the CDR3 is TGTGCCAGCAGCATTAGCGGGAGCTCCTACAATGAGCAGTTCTTC. It codes for CASSISGSSYNEQFF.

The V and J genes are TRBV2 and TRBJ2-3; D ambiguous. In germline, CDR1 is SNHLY, CDR2 FYNNEI. V lost 7 bases and J 4 bases, leaving 6 bases between the germline ends. The CDR3 covers 11 residues. CDR3 sequence (DNA): TGTGCCAGCACACGAGCAGATACGCAGTATTTT. Translation gives CASTRADTQYF. The entire variable domain, with the rest obtained from reference TRBV2 and TRBJ2-3, is as follows: EPEVTQTPSHQVTQMGQEVILRCVPISNHLYFYWYRQILGQKVEFLVSFYNNEISEKSEIFDDQFSVERPDGSNFTLKIRSTKLEDSAMYFCASTRADTQYFGPGTRLTVL.

The CDR3 region is CASSLGQGGGGELFF. DNA for the CDR3: TGCGCCAGCAGCTTGGGACAGGGCGGAGGCGGGGAGCTGTTTTTT. J is TRBJ2-2 and V is TRBV5-1; the match to TRBD1 covers 7 bases. With 0 bases clipped from V and 7 bases from J, the junction kept 6 bases outside the gene matches. Looked up from germline, CDR1 is SGHRS and CDR2 is YFSETQ. This CDR3 region has 15 residues.

This sequence joins TRBV14 and TRBJ2-5; D possibly corresponds to TRBD2 (6 bases). Germline V gene sequence: CDR1 SGHDN, CDR2 FVKESK. Trimming shortened V by 2 bases and J by 7 bases, and 8 bases separated the two germline ends. The CDR3 loop spans 12 amino acids. Written as DNA, the CDR3 is TGTGCCAGCAGCCAACAGGGAGGGACCCAGTACTTC. The encoded protein is CASSQQGGTQYF. The full variable domain, in which reference TRBV14 and TRBJ2-5 provide the parts outside the CDR3, is EAGVTQFPSHSVIEKGQTVTLRCDPISGHDNLYWYRRVMGKEIKFLLHFVKESKQDESGMPNNRFLAERTGGTYSTLKVQPAELEDSGVYFCASSQQGGTQYFGPGTRLLVL.

V gene TRBV28 combines with J gene TRBJ2-1; the match to TRBD2 covers 8 bases. J was trimmed by 6 bases and V by 6 bases; bases with no gene match: 10. CDR3 length: 15 residues. CDR1 is MDHEN and CDR2 is SYDVKM in the germline V gene. DNA for the CDR3: TGTGCCAGCAGGATTCCGGGACTAGAGGGCAATGAGCAGTTCTTC. It yields the protein CASRIPGLEGNEQFF. The full variable domain, with the rest looked up from reference TRBV28 and TRBJ2-1, is DVKVTQSSRYLVKRTGEKVFLECVQDMDHENMFWYRQDPGLGLRLIYFSYDVKMKEKGDIPEGYSVSREKKERFSLILESASTNQTSMYLCASRIPGLEGNEQFFGPGTRLTVL.

Written as DNA, the CDR3 is TGTGCCAGCACCCGCGAGGTCACAGGTGAAAAACTGTTTTTT. Translation gives CASTREVTGEKLFF. V gene TRBV21-1 combines with J gene TRBJ1-4; TRBD1 was called by the table and not checked on the DNA. TRBV21-1 is an annotated pseudogene. This CDR3 is 14 amino acids long.

V and J are TRBV18 and TRBJ2-3, with D perhaps TRBD1 (6 bases). V gave up 6 bases and J gave up 0 bases, with 13 bases separating them. The CDR3 extends over 15 amino acids. Germline assignment: CDR1 KGHSH and CDR2 LQKENI. The CDR3 sequence: CASSPQGLSTDTQYF. The CDR3 DNA sequence: TGTGCCAGCTCTCCCCAGGGGCTGAGCACAGATACGCAGTATTTT.

The chain joins TRBV19 to TRBJ1-6; D uncertain. The germline V gene encodes CDR1 LNHDA and CDR2 SQIVND (reference sequence). Trimming stripped 6 bases from V and 8 bases from J, with 11 bases between. The CDR3 runs 13 residues. CDR3 sequence reads: CASSSAWDSPLHF. The CDR3 DNA reads as TGTGCCAGTAGCTCAGCGTGGGATTCACCCCTCCACTTT.

The chain carries TRBV19 and TRBJ1-2, with unresolved D. Germline V gene data show CDR1 as LNHDA and CDR2 as SQIVND (reference sequence). This CDR3 is built from 14 residues. V lost 0 bases to trimming and J lost 5 bases, with 10 bases between them. The CDR3 DNA is TGTGCCAGTAGTATAGACCAGGCTCCTTATGGCTACACCTTC. As protein: CASSIDQAPYGYTF.

This sequence joins TRBV10-1 and TRBJ2-5, with D possibly TRBD2 on 6 matching bases. The V gene's germline CDR1 is WNHNN and CDR2 SYGVQD (reference sequence). The CDR3 has 16 residues. V lost 10 bases and J 3 bases, leaving 24 bases between the germline ends. The CDR3 reads CANSPEGGAKEETQYF. Written as DNA, the CDR3 is TGCGCCAACAGCCCGGAGGGCGGGGCAAAAGAAGAGACCCAGTACTTC.

V usage is TRBV7-9 and J usage is TRBJ1-6; the match to TRBD1 covers 8 bases. Trimming took 5 bases from V and 6 from J; bases not matched to a gene: 6. The CDR3 has 15 residues. CDR1 is SEHNR and CDR2 is FQNEAQ in the germline V gene (reference sequence). CDR3 protein: CASSATGGANSPLHF. CDR3 DNA: TGTGCCAGCAGCGCAACAGGGGGGGCTAATTCACCCCTCCACTTT.

This chain uses TRBV7-9 with TRBJ2-1; TRBD1 aligns across 7 bases. Germline trimming cut 3 bases from V and 4 bases from J; bases unmatched to any gene: 12. Germline V CDR1 and CDR2: SEHNR, FQNEAQ (reference sequence). This CDR3 region has 17 residues. CDR3 bases: TGTGCCAGCAGCTTTCCCCGTTCCGGGACAGATTACAATGAGCAGTTCTTC. It codes for CASSFPRSGTDYNEQFF.